This is a list of T cell receptor beta chains from one sample in a study of blood T cells in healthy people across ages. Each CDR3 protein gets one entry after TCRdb re-called the 5' RACE reads with MiXCR. The profile covers under 2 million distinct CDR3 sequences, with about 35% appearing a single time and roughly 12% taken by the ten largest. Material for sequencing was blood. Receptors were obtained from a woman aged 25 to 39 in good health. CDR3s include the opening cysteine and the closing phenylalanine or tryptophan. The D gene is left open where the match is weak. Size is omitted from some rows. Given values are once, few, many or a class for expanded clones.

TRBV10-3	TRBJ2-1	.	few	TGTGCCATCAGTGGAGTCCAGAGCTCCTACAATGAGCAGTTCTTC	CAISGVQSSYNEQFF
TRBV11-2	TRBJ1-2	.	few	TGTGCCAGCAGCTTAGATGAGGGGCGGTATGGCTACACCTTC	CASSLDEGRYGYTF
TRBV29-1	TRBJ2-3	.	.	TGCAGCGGACTATCGAGCACAGATACGCGGTATTTT	CSGLSSTDTRYF
TRBV28	TRBJ2-3	.	few	TGTGCCAGCATACAAGACAGGACCCCCACAGATACGCAGTATTTT	CASIQDRTPTDTQYF
TRBV7-3	TRBJ2-3	.	.	TGTACCAGCAGCTCCTCCTGGATTGGCGGGGGCACAGATACGCAGTATTTT	CTSSSSWIGGGTDTQYF
TRBV19	TRBJ2-1	TRBD2	.	TGTGCCAGTAGCTCCGGGACTAGCGGGAGAAGAAACTACAATGAGCAGTTCTTC	CASSSGTSGRRNYNEQFF
TRBV2	TRBJ2-3	.	.	TGTGCCAGCAATCAACAGGGAGGATGGACAGATACGCAGTATTTT	CASNQQGGWTDTQYF
TRBV5-1	TRBJ2-7	.	.	TGCGCCAGCAGCTTGGTAGTGGCAGACTCCTACGAGCAGTACTTC	CASSLVVADSYEQYF
TRBV27	TRBJ2-7	TRBD1	few	TGTGCCAGCAGTTTTAGGGGGCGGCAGTACGAGCAGTACTTC	CASSFRGRQYEQYF
TRBV28	TRBJ1-5	.	.	TGTGCCAGCAGTTATACGGGTGGACAGCCCCAGCATTTT	CASSYTGGQPQHF
TRBV6-5	TRBJ2-1	TRBD2	many	TGTGCCAGCAGTCTAGCGGGAGCGGGGTATGAGCAGTTCTTC	CASSLAGAGYEQFF
TRBV7-9	TRBJ1-2	.	.	TGTGCCAGCAGCTTAGATTTGTATTTGACAGAGGGTACTCTCGGCTACACCTTC	CASSLDLYLTEGTLGYTF
TRBV5-1	TRBJ2-1	TRBD1	.	TGCGCCAGCAGCCCCGGGACAGGGGCAGGGTCCTACAATGAGCAGTTCTTC	CASSPGTGAGSYNEQFF
TRBV5-8	TRBJ2-5	TRBD1	.	TGTGCCAGCAGCTTGGGGGACAGGGGGACGGAGACCCGGTACTTC	CASSLGDRGTETRYF
TRBV7-9	TRBJ2-5	.	many	TGTGCCAGCACGCAATCTGCAGAAGAGACCCAGTACTTC	CASTQSAEETQYF
TRBV5-1	TRBJ2-7	.	.	TGCGCCAGCAGCGTAGACAGTACCTACGAGCAGTACTTC	CASSVDSTYEQYF
TRBV20-1	TRBJ2-1	.	few	TGCAGTGCCCCTCCCCGCGGGGGCTACAGGGATGAGCAGTTCTTC	CSAPPRGGYRDEQFF
TRBV11-2	TRBJ2-1	TRBD2	.	TGTGCCAGCAGCCACGGACTAGCGGGGGGACCCTACAATGAGCAGTTCTTC	CASSHGLAGGPYNEQFF
TRBV25-1	TRBJ1-2	TRBD1	.	TGTGCCAGCAGTGAACTGGGAGGGGGCTTTGGCTACACCTTC	CASSELGGGFGYTF
TRBV4-2	TRBJ2-6	.	few	TGTGCCAGCAGCCAAGATGGGCATCAGGCGAGCTCTGGGGCCAACGTCCTGACTTTC	CASSQDGHQASSGANVLTF
TRBV4-1	TRBJ2-5	.	many	TGCGCCAGCAGCCTACGGACAACCCAAGAGACCCAGTACTTC	CASSLRTTQETQYF
TRBV7-9	TRBJ2-7	TRBD1	few	TGTGCCAGCAGCCACAGGGGGCCACCCGAGCAGTACTTC	CASSHRGPPEQYF
TRBV5-1	TRBJ2-3	.	few	TGCGCCAGCAGCCGGGACTTCTCGGGTGGGGCAGATACGCAGTATTTT	CASSRDFSGGADTQYF
TRBV6-6	TRBJ2-7	.	.	TGTGCCAGCAGTTTGACAGTGGGGATCTACGAGCAGTACTTC	CASSLTVGIYEQYF
TRBV9	TRBJ2-2	TRBD1	.	TGTGCCAGCAGCGCCGAGTCCCGGGACAGGGGATGGAACACCGGGGAGCTGTTTTTT	CASSAESRDRGWNTGELFF
TRBV20-1	TRBJ2-7	TRBD2	few	TGCAGTGCTAGAGATCTGTCTAGCGGGAGTTACGAGCGGTACTTC	CSARDLSSGSYERYF
TRBV11-1	TRBJ1-2	.	.	TGTGCCAGCAGCCCAGGGTGGCAATATGACGGCTACACCTTC	CASSPGWQYDGYTF
TRBV20-1	TRBJ2-7	TRBD2	few	TGCAGTGCCCCGAGGACTAGCTCGGGCGAGCAGTACTTC	CSAPRTSSGEQYF
TRBV6-1	TRBJ1-5	TRBD1	.	TGTGCCAGCAGTGAAGGACAGGGGGCGAGTCAGCCCCAGCATTTT	CASSEGQGASQPQHF
TRBV20-1	TRBJ2-1	TRBD2	.	TGCAGTGCTAGGACCCCTTTAGCGGGGTTTCACAATGAGCAGTTCTTC	CSARTPLAGFHNEQFF
TRBV12-3/TRBV12-4	TRBJ2-5	TRBD2	many	TGTGCCAGCAGACCCACTAGACTAGCGGGAGGGGACTGGGAGACCCAGTACTTC	CASRPTRLAGGDWETQYF
TRBV27	TRBJ2-5	.	few	TGTGCCAGCAGTTTAGGGGGACTCCCTCAAGAGACCCAGTACTTC	CASSLGGLPQETQYF
TRBV3-1	TRBJ2-6	.	.	TGTGCCAGCAGCCAAGGGGCATTCTCTGGGGCCAACGTCCTGACTTTC	CASSQGAFSGANVLTF
TRBV5-4	TRBJ2-2	.	.	TGTGCCAGCAGCGCATACTGGGACTCCGGGGAGCGGTTTTTT	CASSAYWDSGERFF
TRBV7-8	TRBJ1-6	.	few	TGTGCCAGCAGCTCGTTTACCGATCTGCTCCATTCACCCCTCCACTTT	CASSSFTDLLHSPLHF
TRBV4-2	TRBJ2-5	TRBD2	.	TGTGCCAGCAGCCAAGAGCTAGCGGGGGGCCTAGTCCAAGAGACCCAGTACTTC	CASSQELAGGLVQETQYF
TRBV6-6	TRBJ2-5	TRBD2	few	TGTGCCAGCAGTTACTCGGTAATGGGACTAAAAGAGACCCAGTACTTC	CASSYSVMGLKETQYF
TRBV5-1	TRBJ1-1	.	few	TGCGCCAGCAGGGACCTCAAAAGACAGACAATTAACACTGAAGCTTTCTTT	CASRDLKRQTINTEAFF
TRBV5-1	TRBJ2-2	.	.	TGCGCCAGCAGTCCCGGACTAAAATCGAACACCGGGGAGCTGTTTTTT	CASSPGLKSNTGELFF
TRBV28	TRBJ2-1	TRBD2	once	TGTGCCAGCAGTTTCTTTACGAGCGGGAGAGCTTACAATGAGCAGTTCTTC	CASSFFTSGRAYNEQFF
TRBV6-2/TRBV6-3	TRBJ2-1	TRBD1	few	TGTGCCAGCAGTTCCAATCCCGGGACAGGATCCAATGAGCAGTTCTTC	CASSSNPGTGSNEQFF
TRBV29-1	TRBJ2-7	TRBD1	many	TGCAGCGTTCGACAGGGTTTCAACGAGCAGTACTTC	CSVRQGFNEQYF
TRBV28	TRBJ2-1	.	.	TGTGCCAGCAGTCCGGGACACCCGTCTTACAATGAGCAGTTCTTC	CASSPGHPSYNEQFF
TRBV11-1	TRBJ2-1	.	few	TGTGCCAGCAGCTTAATTGGCCGAGACAATGAGCAGTTCTTC	CASSLIGRDNEQFF
TRBV4-2	TRBJ2-7	TRBD2	.	TGTGCCAGCAGCCAAGACGGTCTAGCGGGTTTGGGCTACGAGCAGTACTTC	CASSQDGLAGLGYEQYF
TRBV6-6	TRBJ2-5	.	many	TGTGCCAGCAGCCAGTCAGGGTTAGAGACCCAGTACTTC	CASSQSGLETQYF
TRBV24-1	TRBJ2-1	TRBD2	.	TGTGCCACCAGTGGGGCGGGAGCTCCATACAATGAGCAGTTCTTC	CATSGAGAPYNEQFF
TRBV7-9	TRBJ2-1	TRBD2	.	TGTGCCAGCAGCTCACCGACTAGCGGGAGTCCCCATGAGCAGTTCTTC	CASSSPTSGSPHEQFF
TRBV7-2	TRBJ1-1	TRBD1	once	TGTGCCAGCAGCTGGGGACAGGGGGATGAAGCTTTCTTT	CASSWGQGDEAFF
TRBV3-1	TRBJ2-1	TRBD1	few	TGTGCCAGCAGCCTCGGTGGCCCTGACAGGGTTACCTACAATGAGCAGTTCTTC	CASSLGGPDRVTYNEQFF